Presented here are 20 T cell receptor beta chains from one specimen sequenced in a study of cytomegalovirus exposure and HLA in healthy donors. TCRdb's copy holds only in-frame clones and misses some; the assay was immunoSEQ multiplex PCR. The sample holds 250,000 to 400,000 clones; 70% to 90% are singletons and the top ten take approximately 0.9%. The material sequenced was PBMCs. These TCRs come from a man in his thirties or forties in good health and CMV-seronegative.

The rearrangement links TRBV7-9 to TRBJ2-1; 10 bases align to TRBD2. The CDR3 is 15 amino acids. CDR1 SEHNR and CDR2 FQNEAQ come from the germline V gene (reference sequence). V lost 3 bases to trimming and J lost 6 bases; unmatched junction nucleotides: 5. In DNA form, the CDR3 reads TGTGCCAGCAGCTTTTTCAGCGGGGGGGCCAATGAGCAGTTCTTC. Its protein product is CASSFFSGGANEQFF.

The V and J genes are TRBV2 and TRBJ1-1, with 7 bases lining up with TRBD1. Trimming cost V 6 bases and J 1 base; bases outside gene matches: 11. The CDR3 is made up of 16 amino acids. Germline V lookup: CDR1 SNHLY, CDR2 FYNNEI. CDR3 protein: CASRGWQGVANTEAFF. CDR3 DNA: TGTGCCAGCAGGGGGTGGCAGGGGGTTGCGAACACTGAAGCTTTCTTT.

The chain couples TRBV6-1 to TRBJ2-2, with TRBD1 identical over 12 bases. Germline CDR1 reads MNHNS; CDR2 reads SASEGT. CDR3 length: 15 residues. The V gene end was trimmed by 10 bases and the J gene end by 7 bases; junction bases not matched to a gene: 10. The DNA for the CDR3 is TGTGCCACCTCGGAGGGACAGGGGGCTCACGGGGAGCTGTTTTTT. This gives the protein CATSEGQGAHGELFF.

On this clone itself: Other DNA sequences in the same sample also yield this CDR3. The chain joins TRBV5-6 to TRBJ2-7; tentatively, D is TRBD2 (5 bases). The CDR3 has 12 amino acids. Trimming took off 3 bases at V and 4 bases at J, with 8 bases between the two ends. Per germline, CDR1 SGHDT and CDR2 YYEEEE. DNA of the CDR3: TGTGCCAGCAGCTGGACTGGATACGAGCAGTACTTC. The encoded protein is CASSWTGYEQYF. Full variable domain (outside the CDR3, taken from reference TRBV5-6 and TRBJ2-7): DAGVTQSPTHLIKTRGQQVTLRCSPKSGHDTVSWYQQALGQGPQFIFQYYEEEERQRGNFPDRFSGHQFPNYSSELNVNALLLGDSALYLCASSWTGYEQYFGPGTRLTVT.

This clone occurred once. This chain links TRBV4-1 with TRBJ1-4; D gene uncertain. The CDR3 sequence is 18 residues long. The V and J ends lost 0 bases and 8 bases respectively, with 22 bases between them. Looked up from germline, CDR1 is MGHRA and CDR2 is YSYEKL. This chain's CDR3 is CASSQDLLYSYPPEKLFF. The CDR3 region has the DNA TGCGCCAGCAGCCAAGACCTCTTATACAGTTACCCCCCGGAAAAACTGTTTTTT.

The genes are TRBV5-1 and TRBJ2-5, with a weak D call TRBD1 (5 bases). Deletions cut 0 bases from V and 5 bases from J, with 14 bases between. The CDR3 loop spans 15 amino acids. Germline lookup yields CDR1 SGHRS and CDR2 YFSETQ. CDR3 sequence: CASSLAVPGSETQYF. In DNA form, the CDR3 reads TGCGCCAGCAGCTTGGCCGTCCCAGGGTCGGAGACCCAGTACTTC.

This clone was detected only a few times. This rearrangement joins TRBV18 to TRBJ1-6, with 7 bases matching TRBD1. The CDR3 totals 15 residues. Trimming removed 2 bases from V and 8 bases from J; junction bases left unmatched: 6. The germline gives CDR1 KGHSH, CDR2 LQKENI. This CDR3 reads CASSPSGTADSPLHF. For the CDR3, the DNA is TGTGCCAGCTCACCATCCGGGACAGCAGATTCACCCCTCCACTTT.

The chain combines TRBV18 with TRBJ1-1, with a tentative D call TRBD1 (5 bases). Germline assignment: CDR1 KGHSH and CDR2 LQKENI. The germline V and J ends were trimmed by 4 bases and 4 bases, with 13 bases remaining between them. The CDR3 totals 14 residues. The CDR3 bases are TGTGCCAGCTCACTAAACGGGGGAGGCACTGAAGCTTTCTTT. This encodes CASSLNGGGTEAFF.

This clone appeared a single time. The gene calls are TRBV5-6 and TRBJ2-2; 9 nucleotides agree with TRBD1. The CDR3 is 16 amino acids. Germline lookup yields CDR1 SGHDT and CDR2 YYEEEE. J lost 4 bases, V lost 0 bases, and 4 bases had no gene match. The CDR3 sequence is CASSLELTGGTGELFF. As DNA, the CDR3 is TGTGCCAGCAGCTTGGAATTGACAGGGGGCACCGGGGAGCTGTTTTTT.

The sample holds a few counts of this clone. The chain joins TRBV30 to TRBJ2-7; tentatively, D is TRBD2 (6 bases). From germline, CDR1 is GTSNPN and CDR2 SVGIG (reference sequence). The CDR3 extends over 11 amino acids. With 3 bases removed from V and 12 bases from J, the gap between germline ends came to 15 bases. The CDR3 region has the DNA TGTGCCTGGAGGGAGGGCGCGTCCCGGTACTTC. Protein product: CAWREGASRYF.

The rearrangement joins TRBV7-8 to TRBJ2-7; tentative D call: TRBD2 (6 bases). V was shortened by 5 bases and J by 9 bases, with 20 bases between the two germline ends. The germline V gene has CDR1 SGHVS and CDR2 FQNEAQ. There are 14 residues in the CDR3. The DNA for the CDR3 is TGTGCCAGCAGCCTCCAAACAAACGGGGGAAGGCAGTACTTC. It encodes CASSLQTNGGRQYF.

The chain's CDR3 is CASSEWDRPSYEQYF. As DNA, the CDR3 is TGTGCCAGCAGTGAATGGGACAGACCATCCTACGAGCAGTACTTC. The chain carries TRBV6-1 and TRBJ2-7, with 7 bases identical to TRBD1. This CDR3 has 15 amino acids. Germline V gene lookup returns CDR1 MNHNS and CDR2 SASEGT. With V trimmed by 2 bases and J by 1 base, 5 bases remained unmatched.

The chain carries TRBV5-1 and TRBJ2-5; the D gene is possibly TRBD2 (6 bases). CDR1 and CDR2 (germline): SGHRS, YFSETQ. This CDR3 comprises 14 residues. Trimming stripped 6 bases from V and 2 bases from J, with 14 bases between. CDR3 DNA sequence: TGCGCCAGCAAAGGGAACGCGGGGCAAGAGACCCAGTACTTC. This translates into CASKGNAGQETQYF.

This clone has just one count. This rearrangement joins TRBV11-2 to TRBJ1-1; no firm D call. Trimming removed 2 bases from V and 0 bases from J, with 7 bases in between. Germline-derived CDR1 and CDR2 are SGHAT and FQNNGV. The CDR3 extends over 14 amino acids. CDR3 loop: CASSLWAMNTEAFF. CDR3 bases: TGTGCCAGCAGCTTATGGGCAATGAACACTGAAGCTTTCTTT. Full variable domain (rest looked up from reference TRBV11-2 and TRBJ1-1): EAGVAQSPRYKIIEKRQSVAFWCNPISGHATLYWYQQILGQGPKLLIQFQNNGVVDDSQLPKDRFSAERLKGVDSTLKIQPAKLEDSAVYLCASSLWAMNTEAFFGQGTRLTVV.

The CDR3 region has the DNA TGTGCCAGCAGCTACGACAGGGACTACAATGAGCAGTTCTTC. It codes for CASSYDRDYNEQFF. J is TRBJ2-1 and V is TRBV5-6; 7 bases align to TRBD1. V dropped 3 bases and J dropped 3; count of bases not matched to a gene: 3. Per the germline V gene, CDR1 is SGHDT and CDR2 is YYEEEE. The CDR3 runs to 14 residues.

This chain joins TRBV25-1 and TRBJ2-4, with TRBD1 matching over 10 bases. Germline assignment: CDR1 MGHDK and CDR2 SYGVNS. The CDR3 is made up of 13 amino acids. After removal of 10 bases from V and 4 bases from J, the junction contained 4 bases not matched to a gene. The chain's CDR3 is CATRGQGKNIQYF. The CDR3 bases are TGTGCCACCCGGGGACAGGGGAAAAACATTCAGTACTTC.

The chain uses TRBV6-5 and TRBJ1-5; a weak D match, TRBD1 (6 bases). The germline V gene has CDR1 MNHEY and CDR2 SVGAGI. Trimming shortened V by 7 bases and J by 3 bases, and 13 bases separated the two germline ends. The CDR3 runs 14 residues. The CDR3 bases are TGTGCCAGCAAATCCGGGACAATCAATCAGCCCCAGCATTTT. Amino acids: CASKSGTINQPQHF.

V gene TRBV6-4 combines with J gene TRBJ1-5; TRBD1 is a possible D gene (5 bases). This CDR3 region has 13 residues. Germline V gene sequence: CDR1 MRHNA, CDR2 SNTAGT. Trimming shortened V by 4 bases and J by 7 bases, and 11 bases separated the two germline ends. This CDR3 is CASSAREGQPQHF. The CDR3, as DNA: TGTGCCAGCAGTGCCAGGGAAGGGCAGCCCCAGCATTTT.

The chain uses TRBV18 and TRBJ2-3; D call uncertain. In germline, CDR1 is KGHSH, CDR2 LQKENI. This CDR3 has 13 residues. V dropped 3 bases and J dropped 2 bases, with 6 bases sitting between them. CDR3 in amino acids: CASSPPNTDTQYF. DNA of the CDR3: TGTGCCAGCTCACCCCCCAACACAGATACGCAGTATTTT. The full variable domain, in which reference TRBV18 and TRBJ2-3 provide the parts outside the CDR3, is NAGVMQNPRHLVRRRGQEARLRCSPMKGHSHVYWYRQLPEEGLKFMVYLQKENIIDESGMPKERFSAEFPKEGPSILRIQQVVRGDSAAYFCASSPPNTDTQYFGPGTRLTVL.

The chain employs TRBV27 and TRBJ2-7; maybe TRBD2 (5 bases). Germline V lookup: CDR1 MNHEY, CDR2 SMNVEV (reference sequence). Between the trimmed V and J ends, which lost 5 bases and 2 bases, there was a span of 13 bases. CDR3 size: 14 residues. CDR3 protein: CASSIRGITYEQYF. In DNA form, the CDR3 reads TGTGCCAGCAGTATCCGGGGAATTACCTACGAGCAGTACTTC.